The 9 T cell receptor beta chains in this list originate from one sample, sequenced in a study of control samples from healthy donors and cancer patients. Only in-frame clones appear in the TCRdb table, and some are missing; sequencing was by immunoSEQ multiplex PCR. The table has 65,000 to 85,000 clones, about nine tenths seen once; the top ten hold about 9.5%. The sequenced sample consisted of PBMCs. These receptors were obtained from a woman aged 45-59 years with colorectal cancer.

This chain connects TRBV27 to TRBJ1-2, with D possibly TRBD1 on 6 matching bases. This CDR3 spans 15 amino acids. CDR1 is MNHEY and CDR2 is SMNVEV in the germline V gene (reference sequence). V lost 3 bases and J 8 bases, leaving 19 bases between the germline ends. The CDR3 DNA follows: TGTGCCAGCAGTTTGATCTCGGGACAACGCGAAGGCTACACCTTC. Translation gives CASSLISGQREGYTF.

This clone was counted a few times. The chain joins TRBV4-1 to TRBJ2-5; D unclear. This CDR3 has 17 amino acids. Germline V CDR1 and CDR2: MGHRA, YSYEKL. V was pared by 4 bases and J by 0 bases, with 18 bases between. CDR3 sequence: CASSLSPVVEYQETQYF. CDR3 nucleotide sequence: TGCGCCAGCAGCCTAAGCCCAGTGGTCGAGTACCAAGAGACCCAGTACTTC.

This CDR3 is CASSRNGTSGPPVDTQYF. The CDR3 DNA reads as TGCGCCAGCAGCCGAAACGGGACTAGCGGCCCCCCAGTAGATACGCAGTATTTT. The V gene is TRBV4-3, the J gene TRBJ2-3; 11 nucleotides align to TRBD2. J was trimmed by 5 bases and V by 4 bases; bases with no gene match: 14. The CDR3 sequence is 18 residues long. Germline CDR1 LGHNA, CDR2 YSLEER.

J is TRBJ2-2 and V is TRBV6-6; the D gene is possibly TRBD2 (6 bases). This CDR3 is built from 15 residues. Trimming stripped 10 bases from V and 3 bases from J, with 18 bases between. Germline CDR1 is MNHNY and CDR2 is SVGAGI (reference sequence). The CDR3 region is CATATGTPYTGELFF. The CDR3 nucleotides are TGTGCCACCGCTACCGGGACTCCTTACACCGGGGAGCTGTTTTTT.

This chain uses TRBV6-5 with TRBJ1-3, with D possibly being TRBD1 (5 bases). CDR3 size: 14 residues. V was pared by 6 bases and J by 6 bases, with 15 bases between. Germline lookup yields CDR1 MNHEY and CDR2 SVGAGI. CDR3 region: CASSRGEGINTIYF. CDR3 sequence (DNA): TGTGCCAGCAGCCGGGGGGAGGGTATAAACACCATATATTTT.

This rearrangement joins TRBV28 to TRBJ2-2, with 12 bases aligning to TRBD2. Trimming at V came to 3 bases and at J to 6 bases, leaving 5 bases not matched to a gene. Germline-derived CDR1 and CDR2 are MDHEN and SYDVKM. This CDR3 is 16 amino acids long. The CDR3 DNA reads as TGTGCCAGCAGTTTTGGGACTAGCGGGTTCCCCGGGGAGCTGTTTTTT. Translating gives CASSFGTSGFPGELFF.

This rearrangement joins TRBV5-1 to TRBJ2-3; D is undetermined. Germline CDR1 SGHRS, CDR2 YFSETQ. The CDR3 is 14 residues long. The V and J ends lost 0 bases and 6 bases respectively, with 11 bases between them. The chain's CDR3 is CASSLAPPHDTQYF. The CDR3 DNA reads TGCGCCAGCAGCTTGGCCCCTCCTCACGATACGCAGTATTTT.

The V and J genes are TRBV10-3 and TRBJ2-2; 15 bases are a match to TRBD2. CDR1 ENHRY and CDR2 SYGVKD come from the germline V gene. This CDR3 has 18 residues. J was trimmed by 3 bases and V by 6 bases; bases with no gene match: 8. In DNA, the CDR3 is TGTGCCATCAGAGCGGGACTAGCGGGGGGCTATGACACCGGGGAGCTGTTTTTT. As protein: CAIRAGLAGGYDTGELFF.

Remarks on this clone: In the same sample, other DNA sequences code for this CDR3. The CDR3 sequence: CASSIWRGNTEAFF. The DNA for the CDR3 is TGTGCCAGTAGTATTTGGAGAGGTAACACTGAAGCTTTCTTT. The V gene is TRBV19, the J gene TRBJ1-1; D is unresolved. Trimming removed 3 bases from V and 2 bases from J, with 10 bases in between. The CDR3 has 14 amino acids. Germline assignment: CDR1 LNHDA and CDR2 SQIVND (reference sequence).